The 30 T cell receptor beta chains given below trace back to one sample, sequenced in a study of cytomegalovirus exposure and HLA in healthy donors. The table came from immunoSEQ multiplex PCR; TCRdb's copy has only in-frame clones and leaves some out. Among 130,000 or so clones listed, 89% were seen once. The sequenced sample consisted of PBMCs. These receptors came from a young woman in good health and CMV-seronegative.

This clone was observed a handful of times. This chain joins TRBV9 and TRBJ2-7; TRBD2 is a possible D gene (6 bases). The length of the CDR3 is 13 residues. V was trimmed by 0 bases and J by 7 bases, leaving 11 bases between them. Germline lookup yields CDR1 SGDLS and CDR2 YYNGEE. The CDR3 region has the DNA TGTGCCAGCAGCGTAGGGTCGGCGGGGGAGCAGTACTTC. Translated: CASSVGSAGEQYF.

This chain uses TRBV5-1 with TRBJ1-6; 7 positions agree with TRBD1. Unmatched junction bases numbered 6, after V lost 4 bases and J lost 2 bases. CDR1 and CDR2 (germline): SGHRS, YFSETQ. The CDR3 has 16 residues. The CDR3 bases are TGCGCCAGCAGCGACCCGACAGGGACCTATAATTCACCCCTCCACTTT. Its protein is CASSDPTGTYNSPLHF.

This chain joins TRBV6-6 and TRBJ1-1; no clear D. The CDR3 consists of 10 residues. The V end was cut by 6 bases, the J end by 7 bases, with 6 bases between. Germline CDR1 and CDR2: MNHNY and SVGAGI (reference sequence). Written as DNA, the CDR3 is TGTGCCAGCAGGGCAGTTGAAGCTTTCTTT. Its translation is CASRAVEAFF.

This rearrangement joins TRBV10-1 to TRBJ2-5; a possible D gene is TRBD1 (6 bases). There are 15 residues in the CDR3. In germline, CDR1 is WNHNN, CDR2 SYGVQD (reference sequence). V was pared by 4 bases and J by 5 bases, with 17 bases between. The DNA for the CDR3 is TGCGCCAGCAGTGCAGGGGCGCCCCTCCGGGAGACCCAGTACTTC. This gives the protein CASSAGAPLRETQYF.

The gene calls are TRBV7-9 and TRBJ2-1; D may be TRBD2 (5 bases). The CDR3 runs to 15 residues. The germline V gene encodes CDR1 SEHNR and CDR2 FQNEAQ (reference sequence). Trimming took off 1 base at V and 1 base at J, with 8 bases between the two ends. The CDR3 DNA reads as TGTGCCAGCAGCTTAGAGGACTTTTCCTACAATGAGCAGTTCTTC. Translating gives CASSLEDFSYNEQFF.

This clone was seen a single time. The rearrangement uses TRBV27 and TRBJ2-7, with a weak D call TRBD1 (5 bases). Germline V gene sequence: CDR1 MNHEY, CDR2 SMNVEV (reference sequence). This CDR3 comprises 16 residues. Trimming stripped 6 bases from V and 0 bases from J, with 18 bases between. The CDR3 DNA reads TGTGCCAGCAGCCGATCCCCAGGGATGAGCTCCTACGAGCAGTACTTC. Encoded protein: CASSRSPGMSSYEQYF.

The chain joins TRBV18 to TRBJ2-7; D ambiguous. V was shortened by 0 bases and J by 3 bases, with 9 bases between the two germline ends. CDR1 is KGHSH and CDR2 is LQKENI in the germline V gene. CDR3 length equals 14 residues. The CDR3: CASSPPSESYEQYF. CDR3 sequence (DNA): TGTGCCAGCTCACCACCCTCTGAGAGCTACGAGCAGTACTTC. Full variable domain (remainder filled in from reference TRBV18 and TRBJ2-7): NAGVMQNPRHLVRRRGQEARLRCSPMKGHSHVYWYRQLPEEGLKFMVYLQKENIIDESGMPKERFSAEFPKEGPSILRIQQVVRGDSAAYFCASSPPSESYEQYFGPGTRLTVT.

The genes are TRBV6-5 and TRBJ1-6; 10 nucleotides match TRBD1. The CDR3 is 15 amino acids. V shed 6 bases, J shed 8 bases, and the junction held 7 bases outside the gene matches. The germline V gene has CDR1 MNHEY and CDR2 SVGAGI. The CDR3, as DNA: TGTGCCAGCAGGGGATCTGGGACAGGGGATTCACCCCTCCACTTT. Amino acid sequence: CASRGSGTGDSPLHF.

The CDR3 region is CATNQGWGPQHF. The CDR3 DNA sequence: TGTGCCACCAATCAGGGGTGGGGGCCCCAGCATTTT. The chain is built from TRBV28 and TRBJ1-5, with D perhaps TRBD1 (6 bases). The V and J ends lost 10 bases and 9 bases respectively, with 16 bases between them. The CDR3 length is 12 residues. The germline V gene has CDR1 MDHEN and CDR2 SYDVKM.

This chain joins TRBV6-5 and TRBJ2-7; a weak D match, TRBD2 (5 bases). This CDR3 has 12 amino acids. Germline V gene lookup returns CDR1 MNHEY and CDR2 SVGAGI. V lost 6 bases to trimming and J lost 7 bases, with 13 bases between them. This CDR3 reads CASRSPRGEQYF. The CDR3 coding sequence is TGTGCCAGCAGATCCCCCCGGGGTGAGCAGTACTTC.

The V and J genes are TRBV18 and TRBJ2-3, with TRBD2 matching over 8 bases. In germline, CDR1 is KGHSH, CDR2 LQKENI. This CDR3 contains 15 residues. Trimming cost V 2 bases and J 6 bases; bases outside gene matches: 7. Here the CDR3 DNA reads TGTGCCAGCTCACCATTCGGGGGGGCCGGGGATACGCAGTATTTT. It translates to CASSPFGGAGDTQYF.

The V call is TRBV6-5, the J call TRBJ2-5; the D is unclear. The V gene lost 2 bases and the J gene lost 5 bases, with 6 bases spanning the gap. This CDR3 comprises 12 residues. CDR1 and CDR2 (germline): MNHEY, SVGAGI. The CDR3 sequence is CASSYPGETQYF. In DNA form, the CDR3 reads TGTGCCAGCAGTTACCCCGGGGAGACCCAGTACTTC.

The chain employs TRBV15 and TRBJ1-5; D perhaps matches TRBD1 (6 bases). Germline V gene lookup returns CDR1 LNHNV and CDR2 YYDKDF (reference sequence). Trimming cost V 4 bases and J 0 bases, with 22 bases left between them. This CDR3 is built from 19 residues. The CDR3 spells CATSTGIAGTIYSNQPQHF. The CDR3 region has the DNA TGTGCCACCAGCACCGGGATAGCCGGGACAATTTATAGCAATCAGCCCCAGCATTTT.

The rearrangement joins TRBV6-5 to TRBJ2-7; the D gene is possibly TRBD1 (6 bases). The CDR3 is 15 residues long. Trimming removed 0 bases from V and 4 bases from J, with 13 bases in between. From germline, CDR1 is MNHEY and CDR2 SVGAGI. DNA of the CDR3: TGTGCCAGCAGTTACTCGAACAGGGCGGAATACGAGCAGTACTTC. Its protein product is CASSYSNRAEYEQYF.

The chain links TRBV2 to TRBJ1-4; a weak D match, TRBD1 (6 bases). There are 14 residues in the CDR3. The V end was cut by 4 bases, the J end by 4 bases, with 10 bases between. Looked up from germline, CDR1 is SNHLY and CDR2 is FYNNEI. The CDR3 DNA reads as TGTGCCAGCAGTGTTGCCAGGGGTAATGAAAAACTGTTTTTT. It specifies CASSVARGNEKLFF. Using reference TRBV2 and TRBJ1-4 for the parts outside the CDR3, the full variable domain is EPEVTQTPSHQVTQMGQEVILRCVPISNHLYFYWYRQILGQKVEFLVSFYNNEISEKSEIFDDQFSVERPDGSNFTLKIRSTKLEDSAMYFCASSVARGNEKLFFGSGTQLSVL.

The gene calls are TRBV6-6 and TRBJ2-3; 9 nucleotides agree with TRBD2. The length of the CDR3 is 15 residues. Trimming removed 5 bases from V and 1 base from J; junction bases left unmatched: 4. CDR1 is MNHNY and CDR2 is SVGAGI in the germline V gene (reference sequence). CDR3 amino acids: CASSTSSGGTDTQYF. As DNA, the CDR3 is TGTGCCAGCAGTACATCTAGCGGGGGCACAGATACGCAGTATTTT.

The rearrangement joins TRBV6-6 to TRBJ1-5; possibly TRBD1 for D (6 bases). CDR1 and CDR2 (germline): MNHNY, SVGAGI (reference sequence). V lost 10 bases and J lost 2, with 18 bases in between. The CDR3 runs to 15 residues. The CDR3 coding sequence is TGTGCCATCTCGACAGGACCAGGGGGCAATCAGCCCCAGCATTTT. Protein: CAISTGPGGNQPQHF.

About this clone itself: Compared with germline, one end of the junction differs, possibly owing to a read error. J is TRBJ1-4 and V is TRBV7-8; D unresolved. The CDR3 consists of 14 residues. Germline V gene sequence: CDR1 SGHVS, CDR2 FQNEAQ. The CDR3 here is CASSVAATNEKLFF. The DNA for the CDR3 is TGTGCCAGCAGCGTAGCCGCAACTAATGAAAAACTGTTTTTT.

On this clone: Germline and junction disagree at one end, which may indicate a read error. The V and J genes are TRBV18 and TRBJ1-4; D gene unclear. The germline V gene encodes CDR1 KGHSH and CDR2 LQKENI. The CDR3 length is 13 residues. In DNA form, the CDR3 reads TGTGCCAGCTCCGGGAGTACTAAGGAAAACAGTACCTTT. It specifies CASSGSTKENSTF.

This chain connects TRBV5-1 to TRBJ2-1; weak D call: TRBD1 (6 bases). CDR3 length: 15 amino acids. V was shortened by 7 bases and J by 8 bases, with 22 bases between the two germline ends. Germline CDR1 is SGHRS and CDR2 is YFSETQ. The CDR3 nucleotides read TGCGCCAGCCAGGCCGTGCTGCAGGGGACCTATGAGCAGTTCTTC. This codes for CASQAVLQGTYEQFF.

The rearrangement uses TRBV2 and TRBJ2-5, with TRBD2 identical over 10 bases. CDR3 size: 14 residues. Germline V gives CDR1 SNHLY, CDR2 FYNNEI. The ends lost 4 bases at V and 4 bases at J; junction bases unmatched: 3. CDR3 nucleotides: TGTGCCAGCAGTGGGACTAGCGGATTAGAGACCCAGTACTTC. Protein product: CASSGTSGLETQYF.

This clone was picked up a small number of times. The J gene is TRBJ1-5, the V gene TRBV6-6, with D perhaps TRBD1 (5 bases). V lost 6 bases, J lost 5 bases, and 8 bases lay in between. CDR3 size: 12 residues. CDR1 is MNHNY, CDR2 SVGAGI, per germline (reference sequence). The CDR3 sequence is CASRTVDQPQHF. The CDR3 coding sequence is TGTGCCAGCAGGACAGTCGATCAGCCCCAGCATTTT.

The chain employs TRBV7-9 and TRBJ1-1; D ambiguous. Between the trimmed V and J ends, which lost 9 bases and 4 bases, there was a span of 12 bases. Germline V gene sequence: CDR1 SEHNR, CDR2 FQNEAQ (reference sequence). The CDR3 is made up of 12 amino acids. The CDR3 DNA reads TGTGCCAGTTCGTCCCTCCTCACTGAAGCTTTCTTT. It is translated as CASSSLLTEAFF.

The chain links TRBV5-4 to TRBJ2-1; weak D call: TRBD2 (6 bases). This CDR3 has 13 amino acids. V was cut by 0 bases and J by 9 bases, with 10 bases left in between. Looked up from germline, CDR1 is SGHNT and CDR2 is YYREEE (reference sequence). The CDR3 DNA follows: TGTGCCAGCAGCTTGGCCGGGAGTCCTGAGCAGTTCTTC. As protein: CASSLAGSPEQFF.

CDR3 nucleotide sequence: TGTGCCAGCAGCCCAGGGACAGTCAATCAGCCCCAGCATTTT. As protein: CASSPGTVNQPQHF. The rearrangement uses TRBV7-8 and TRBJ1-5; 7 bases are a match to TRBD1. The V and J ends lost 5 bases and 3 bases, in that order; junction bases with no gene match: 4. In germline, CDR1 is SGHVS, CDR2 FQNEAQ. The CDR3 spans 14 residues.

The V and J genes are TRBV18 and TRBJ1-1; no firm D call. The ends were cut back, 4 bases at V and 12 bases at J, with 18 bases in the middle. CDR3 length equals 13 residues. Germline CDR1 is KGHSH and CDR2 is LQKENI. CDR3 sequence: CASSLPTGRVTFF. DNA of the CDR3: TGTGCCAGCTCACTTCCGACCGGGAGGGTTACTTTCTTT.

This chain connects TRBV19 to TRBJ1-4, with no clear D. Germline V gives CDR1 LNHDA, CDR2 SQIVND (reference sequence). Trimming removed 0 bases at V and 14 bases at J, with 10 bases between. This CDR3 is built from 12 residues. The CDR3 coding sequence is TGTGCCAGTAGTATAGAGGGCATCAAGCTGTTTTTT. This encodes CASSIEGIKLFF.

The V and J genes are TRBV10-3 and TRBJ1-2; D ambiguous. Germline V gives CDR1 ENHRY, CDR2 SYGVKD. This CDR3 contains 12 residues. V was shortened by 10 bases and J by 6 bases, with 15 bases between the two germline ends. CDR3 sequence: CASLGGVDGYTF. The DNA for the CDR3 is TGTGCCAGTCTAGGCGGGGTGGATGGCTACACCTTC.

This clone was counted only a few times. This sequence joins TRBV7-9 and TRBJ1-5; no firm D call. Trimming left V 1 base short and J 5 bases short, with 6 bases between. The germline gives CDR1 SEHNR, CDR2 FQNEAQ (reference sequence). This CDR3 spans 13 amino acids. CDR3 region: CASSLGQDQPQHF. DNA of the CDR3: TGTGCCAGCAGCTTAGGCCAGGATCAGCCCCAGCATTTT. Together with reference TRBV7-9 and TRBJ1-5, the CDR3 gives the full variable domain: DTGVSQNPRHKITKRGQNVTFRCDPISEHNRLYWYRQTLGQGPEFLTYFQNEAQLEKSRLLSDRFSAERPKGSFSTLEIQRTEQGDSAMYLCASSLGQDQPQHFGDGTRLSIL.

V is TRBV6-5 and J is TRBJ2-1; the D is unclear. V lost 0 bases to trimming and J lost 15 bases, with 9 bases between them. CDR1 is MNHEY, CDR2 SVGAGI, per germline. This CDR3 is built from 11 residues. CDR3: CASSYSNKLFF. CDR3 DNA: TGTGCCAGCAGTTACTCTAATAAGCTGTTCTTC.